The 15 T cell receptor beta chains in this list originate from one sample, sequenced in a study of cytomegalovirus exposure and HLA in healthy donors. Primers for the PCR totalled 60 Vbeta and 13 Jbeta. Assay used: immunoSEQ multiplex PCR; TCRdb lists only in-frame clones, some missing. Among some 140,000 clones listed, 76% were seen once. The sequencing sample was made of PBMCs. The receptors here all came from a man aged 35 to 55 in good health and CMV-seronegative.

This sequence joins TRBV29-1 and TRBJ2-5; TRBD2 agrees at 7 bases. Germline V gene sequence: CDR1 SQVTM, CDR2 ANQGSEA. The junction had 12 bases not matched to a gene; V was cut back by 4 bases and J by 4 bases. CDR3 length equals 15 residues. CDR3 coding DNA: TGCAGCGTTGGGCTTAGGGCGGGAGACGGAGAGACCCAGTACTTC. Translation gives CSVGLRAGDGETQYF.

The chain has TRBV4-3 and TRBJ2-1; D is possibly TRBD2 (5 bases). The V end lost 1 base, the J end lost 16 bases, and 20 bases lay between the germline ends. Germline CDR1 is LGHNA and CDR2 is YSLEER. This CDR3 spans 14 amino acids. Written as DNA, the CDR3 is TGCGCCAGCAGCCAAGTCTTGGGAGAGGGCAATTGTTTCTTC. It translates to CASSQVLGEGNCFF.

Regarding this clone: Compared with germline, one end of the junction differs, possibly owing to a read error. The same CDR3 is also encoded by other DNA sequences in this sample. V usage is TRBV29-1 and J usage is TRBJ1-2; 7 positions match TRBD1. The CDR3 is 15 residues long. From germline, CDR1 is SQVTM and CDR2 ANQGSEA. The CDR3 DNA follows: TGCAGCGTCCGGGAGGGGGCAGGGCCCGTCTATGGCTACACTTTC. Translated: CSVREGAGPVYGYTF.

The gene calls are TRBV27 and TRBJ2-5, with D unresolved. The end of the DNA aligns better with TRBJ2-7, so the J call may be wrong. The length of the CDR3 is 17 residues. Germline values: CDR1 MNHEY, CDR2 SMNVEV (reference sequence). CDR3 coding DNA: TGTGCCAGCAGTCCCCCGATCGGTGCCGAAGACTCCTACGAGCAGTACTTC. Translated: CASSPPIGAEDSYEQYF.

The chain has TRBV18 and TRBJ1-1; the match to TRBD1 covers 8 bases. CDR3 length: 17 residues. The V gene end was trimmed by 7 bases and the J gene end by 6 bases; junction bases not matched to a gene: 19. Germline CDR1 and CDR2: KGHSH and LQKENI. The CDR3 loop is CASLPRTGLAGVAEAFF. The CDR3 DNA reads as TGTGCCAGCTTACCCAGGACAGGGTTAGCGGGGGTTGCTGAAGCTTTCTTT.

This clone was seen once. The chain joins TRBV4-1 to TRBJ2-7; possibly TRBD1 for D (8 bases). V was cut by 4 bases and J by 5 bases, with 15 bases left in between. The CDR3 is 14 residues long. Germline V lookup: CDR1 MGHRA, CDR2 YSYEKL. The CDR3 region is CASSLDRGGNEQYF. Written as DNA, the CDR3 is TGCGCCAGCAGCCTCGACAGGGGAGGGAACGAGCAGTACTTC.

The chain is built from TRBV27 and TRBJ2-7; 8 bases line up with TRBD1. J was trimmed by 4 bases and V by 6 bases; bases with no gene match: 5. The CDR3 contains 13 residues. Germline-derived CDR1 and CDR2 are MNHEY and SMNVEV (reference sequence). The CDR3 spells CASSTGTGYEQYF. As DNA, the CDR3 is TGTGCCAGCAGCACCGGGACAGGATACGAGCAGTACTTC.

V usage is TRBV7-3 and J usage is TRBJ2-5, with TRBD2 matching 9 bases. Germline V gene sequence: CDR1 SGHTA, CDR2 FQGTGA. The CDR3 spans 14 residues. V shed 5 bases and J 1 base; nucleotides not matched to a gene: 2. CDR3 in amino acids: CASSLAGSQETQYF. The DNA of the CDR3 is TGTGCCAGCAGCCTAGCGGGGTCCCAAGAGACCCAGTACTTC.

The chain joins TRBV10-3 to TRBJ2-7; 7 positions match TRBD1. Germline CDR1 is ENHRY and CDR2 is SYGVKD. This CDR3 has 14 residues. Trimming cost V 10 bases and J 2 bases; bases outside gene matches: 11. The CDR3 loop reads CATEPGQVPYEQYF. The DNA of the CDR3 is TGTGCCACCGAGCCAGGACAGGTCCCCTACGAGCAGTACTTC.

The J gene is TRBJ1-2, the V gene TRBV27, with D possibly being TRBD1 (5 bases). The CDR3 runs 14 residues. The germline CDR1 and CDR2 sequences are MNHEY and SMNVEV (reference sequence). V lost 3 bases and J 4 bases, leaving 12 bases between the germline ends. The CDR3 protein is CASSFSGRAYGYTF. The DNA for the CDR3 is TGTGCCAGCAGTTTTTCCGGCAGGGCCTATGGCTACACCTTC.

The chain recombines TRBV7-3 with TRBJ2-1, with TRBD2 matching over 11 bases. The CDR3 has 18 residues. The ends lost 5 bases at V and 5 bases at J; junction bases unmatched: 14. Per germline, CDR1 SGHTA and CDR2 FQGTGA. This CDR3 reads CASSTTTAGTSGHNEQFF. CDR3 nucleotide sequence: TGTGCCAGCAGCACAACGACGGCCGGGACTAGCGGACACAATGAGCAGTTCTTC.

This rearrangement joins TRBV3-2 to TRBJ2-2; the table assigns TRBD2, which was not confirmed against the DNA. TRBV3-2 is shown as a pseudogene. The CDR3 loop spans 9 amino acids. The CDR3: CASSHVLFF. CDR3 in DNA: TGTGCCAGCAGCCACGTGCTGTTTTTT.

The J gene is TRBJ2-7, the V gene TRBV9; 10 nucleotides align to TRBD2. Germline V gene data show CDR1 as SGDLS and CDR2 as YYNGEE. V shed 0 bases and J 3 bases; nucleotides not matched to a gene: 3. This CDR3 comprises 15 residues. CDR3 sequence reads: CASSVASGGNYEQYF. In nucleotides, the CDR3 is TGTGCCAGCAGCGTAGCTAGCGGGGGTAACTACGAGCAGTACTTC.

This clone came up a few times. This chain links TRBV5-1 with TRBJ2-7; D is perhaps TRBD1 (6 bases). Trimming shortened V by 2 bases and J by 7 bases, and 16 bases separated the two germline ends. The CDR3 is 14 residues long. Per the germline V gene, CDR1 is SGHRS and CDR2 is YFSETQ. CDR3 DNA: TGCGCCAGCAGCTTCGGGACACCTCCGGGGGAGCAGTACTTC. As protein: CASSFGTPPGEQYF. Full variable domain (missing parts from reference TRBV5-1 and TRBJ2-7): KAGVTQTPRYLIKTRGQQVTLSCSPISGHRSVSWYQQTPGQGLQFLFEYFSETQRNKGNFPGRFSGRQFSNSRSEMNVSTLELGDSALYLCASSFGTPPGEQYFGPGTRLTVT.

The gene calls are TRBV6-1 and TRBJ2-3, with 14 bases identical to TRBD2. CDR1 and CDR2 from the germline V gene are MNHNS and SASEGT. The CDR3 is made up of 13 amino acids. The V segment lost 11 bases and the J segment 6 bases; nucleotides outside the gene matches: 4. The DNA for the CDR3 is TGTGCCGCAGGACTAGCGGGGGGTGATACGCAGTATTTT. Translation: CAAGLAGGDTQYF.